What follows are 22 T cell receptor beta chains derived from one specimen sequenced in a study of blood T cell repertoires in COVID-19. Sequenced by immunoSEQ multiplex PCR; TCRdb stores in-frame clones only, minus some. The sample lists about 170,000 clones; over 70% were seen once. What was sequenced was PBMCs or T cells enriched from blood (not recorded which). The receptors shown here come from a woman in her fifties or sixties in a cohort exposed to, infected with or recovered from COVID-19 (not recorded which).

The genes are TRBV7-3 and TRBJ2-7; D ambiguous. Looked up from germline, CDR1 is SGHTA and CDR2 is FQGTGA. The CDR3 extends over 13 amino acids. Trimming removed 4 bases from V and 7 bases from J, with 14 bases in between. CDR3 DNA sequence: TGTGCCAGCAGCTCGCGACCGCGGCAAGAGCAGTACTTC. Its protein is CASSSRPRQEQYF.

V and J are TRBV3-1 (or the pseudogene TRBV3-2) and TRBJ2-1, with D possibly being TRBD2 (6 bases). Trimming stripped 4 bases from V and 5 bases from J, with 9 bases between. This CDR3 region has 13 residues. CDR1 is LGHDT, CDR2 YNNKEL, per germline (reference sequence). CDR3 sequence (DNA): TGTGCCAGCAGCCCCGGACTAAACAATGAGCAGTTCTTC. The encoded protein is CASSPGLNNEQFF.

This rearrangement joins TRBV11-2 to TRBJ1-4, with 8 bases aligning to TRBD1. Germline CDR1 SGHAT, CDR2 FQNNGV. V dropped 1 base and J dropped 1; count of bases not matched to a gene: 11. This CDR3 has 19 residues. CDR3 residues: CASSLVRSGQARTNEKLFF. DNA of the CDR3: TGTGCCAGCAGCTTAGTCCGTTCGGGACAGGCAAGAACTAATGAAAAACTGTTTTTT.

This chain joins TRBV5-1 and TRBJ1-2; D gene uncertain. The CDR3 sequence is 16 residues long. Germline-derived CDR1 and CDR2 are SGHRS and YFSETQ. V lost 3 bases to trimming and J lost 4 bases, with 19 bases between them. CDR3 in amino acids: CASSYEAWKAVYGYTF. The CDR3 nucleotides are TGCGCCAGCAGCTATGAAGCTTGGAAGGCGGTCTATGGCTACACCTTC.

The chain links TRBV19 to TRBJ2-7; weak D call: TRBD2 (6 bases). In germline, CDR1 is LNHDA, CDR2 SQIVND (reference sequence). This CDR3 is 13 amino acids long. The ends were cut back, 4 bases at V and 6 bases at J, with 13 bases in the middle. The CDR3 bases are TGTGCCAGTAGTACCCAGACTAGTTTCGAGCAGTACTTC. Its translation: CASSTQTSFEQYF. Using reference TRBV19 and TRBJ2-7 for the parts outside the CDR3, the full variable domain is DGGITQSPKYLFRKEGQNVTLSCEQNLNHDAMYWYRQDPGQGLRLIYYSQIVNDFQKGDIAEGYSVSREKKESFPLTVTSAQKNPTAFYLCASSTQTSFEQYFGPGTRLTVT.

The J gene is TRBJ2-3, the V gene TRBV5-1, with 9 bases matching TRBD2. Germline V gene lookup returns CDR1 SGHRS and CDR2 YFSETQ. The CDR3 consists of 18 residues. The V gene end was trimmed by 0 bases and the J gene end by 2 bases; junction bases not matched to a gene: 10. CDR3 nucleotides: TGCGCCAGCAGCTTGGTTGGGGACCTAGCGGGACCCACAGATACGCAGTATTTT. Translating gives CASSLVGDLAGPTDTQYF.

This chain connects TRBV28 to TRBJ1-1; D is undetermined. The CDR3 consists of 12 residues. Trimming stripped 6 bases from V and 6 bases from J, with 11 bases between. Germline V lookup: CDR1 MDHEN, CDR2 SYDVKM. The CDR3 sequence is CASSPARAEAFF. CDR3 nucleotide sequence: TGTGCCAGCAGCCCTGCACGCGCTGAAGCTTTCTTT.

This chain joins TRBV28 and TRBJ1-2; D unclear. The ends were cut back, 4 bases at V and 8 bases at J, with 17 bases in the middle. There are 14 residues in the CDR3. Germline V CDR1 and CDR2: MDHEN, SYDVKM. CDR3: CASSSLRLPRGYTF. For the CDR3, the DNA is TGTGCCAGCAGTTCTCTAAGACTCCCTCGGGGCTACACCTTC.

The CDR3 spells CSASLQGLRGANVLTF. CDR3 bases: TGCAGTGCCAGTCTTCAGGGATTGAGGGGGGCCAACGTCCTGACTTTC. The V gene is TRBV20-1, the J gene TRBJ2-6; a weak D match, TRBD1 (5 bases). Germline lookup yields CDR1 DFQATT and CDR2 SNEGSKA (reference sequence). There are 16 residues in the CDR3. The V and J ends lost 6 bases and 4 bases respectively, with 19 bases between them.

The CDR3 sequence: CASSQTPGQGNQPQHF. For the CDR3, the DNA is TGCGCCAGCAGCCAGACCCCGGGACAGGGTAATCAGCCCCAGCATTTT. This chain joins TRBV4-1 and TRBJ1-5; 9 nucleotides line up with TRBD1. Germline CDR1 and CDR2: MGHRA and YSYEKL. This CDR3 comprises 16 residues. J gave up 4 bases and V 3 bases, and 7 bases lay outside the gene matches.

The genes are TRBV10-3 and TRBJ1-1; the match to TRBD1 covers 8 bases. V shed 11 bases, J shed 0 bases, and the junction held 8 bases outside the gene matches. The CDR3 consists of 14 residues. Germline V gene data show CDR1 as ENHRY and CDR2 as SYGVKD. This CDR3 reads CAAQRQGMNTEAFF. The CDR3 region has the DNA TGTGCCGCCCAGAGACAGGGGATGAACACTGAAGCTTTCTTT.

The chain uses TRBV24-1 and TRBJ2-1; D not certain. V was pared by 7 bases and J by 7 bases, with 7 bases between. This CDR3 has 11 residues. Per the germline V gene, CDR1 is KGHDR and CDR2 is SFDVKD. The CDR3 reads CATRDQNEQFF. For the CDR3, the DNA is TGTGCCACCAGGGATCAAAATGAGCAGTTCTTC.

The table lists this clone with many counts. The chain couples TRBV30 to TRBJ2-7; TRBD2 matches 11 bases. The V gene's germline CDR1 is GTSNPN and CDR2 SVGIG (reference sequence). This CDR3 is 15 amino acids long. V trimming: 0 bases; J trimming: 4 bases; junction bases outside the gene matches: 5. CDR3 DNA sequence: TGTGCCTGGAGTGTACTCCTAGCGGGGGGTTACGAGCAGTACTTC. Protein product: CAWSVLLAGGYEQYF.

This chain uses TRBV7-3 with TRBJ1-3; D unresolved. The CDR3 runs 13 residues. Trimming took off 5 bases at V and 7 bases at J, with 12 bases between the two ends. Germline assignment: CDR1 SGHTA and CDR2 FQGTGA. The chain's CDR3 is CASSPDYGNTIYF. For the CDR3, the DNA is TGTGCCAGCAGCCCCGACTACGGGAACACCATATATTTT.

The chain combines TRBV19 with TRBJ1-1; D is possibly TRBD1 (5 bases). CDR3 size: 11 residues. Trimming left V 6 bases short and J 6 bases short, with 8 bases between. The germline CDR1 and CDR2 sequences are LNHDA and SQIVND (reference sequence). This chain's CDR3 is CASRGQPEAFF. As DNA, the CDR3 is TGTGCCAGTAGGGGGCAGCCTGAAGCTTTCTTT.

In its sample, this clone was seen once. The J gene is TRBJ1-2, the V gene TRBV4-3, with TRBD1 as a possible D gene (5 bases). V was pared by 0 bases and J by 8 bases, with 16 bases between. Germline V lookup: CDR1 LGHNA, CDR2 YSLEER. The CDR3 runs to 15 residues. The DNA for the CDR3 is TGCGCCAGCAGCCAAGACCAGGGCCTGATCGAAGGCTACACCTTC. Its protein is CASSQDQGLIEGYTF.

This clone has just one count. The rearrangement uses TRBV19 and TRBJ2-3; 11 bases align to TRBD2. Germline V gene sequence: CDR1 LNHDA, CDR2 SQIVND (reference sequence). The CDR3 is 13 amino acids. With 9 bases clipped from V and 3 bases from J, the junction kept 2 bases outside the gene matches. The CDR3 here is CASRLAGTDTQYF. The DNA for the CDR3 is TGTGCCAGCAGACTAGCGGGGACAGATACGCAGTATTTT.

This rearrangement joins TRBV6-1 to TRBJ2-7; the D gene is possibly TRBD1 (5 bases). The CDR3 extends over 16 amino acids. Trimming took off 0 bases at V and 2 bases at J, with 14 bases between the two ends. The germline V gene encodes CDR1 MNHNS and CDR2 SASEGT. CDR3 region: CASSEAPLMTAYEQYF. CDR3 nucleotide sequence: TGTGCCAGCAGTGAAGCACCCCTGATGACAGCCTACGAGCAGTACTTC.

This chain uses TRBV5-1 with TRBJ1-3; the D is unclear. Trimming pared 0 bases from V and 0 bases from J, leaving 7 bases between. The CDR3 is made up of 15 amino acids. CDR1 SGHRS and CDR2 YFSETQ come from the germline V gene. Written as DNA, the CDR3 is TGCGCCAGCAGCTTGGGTTCCGTCTCTGGAAACACCATATATTTT. It encodes CASSLGSVSGNTIYF. Filled out from reference TRBV5-1 and TRBJ1-3, the complete variable domain reads KAGVTQTPRYLIKTRGQQVTLSCSPISGHRSVSWYQQTPGQGLQFLFEYFSETQRNKGNFPGRFSGRQFSNSRSEMNVSTLELGDSALYLCASSLGSVSGNTIYFGEGSWLTVV.

This clone was recorded once. This chain links TRBV9 with TRBJ1-6; D perhaps matches TRBD1 (5 bases). Deletions cut 3 bases from V and 0 bases from J, with 10 bases between. The CDR3 contains 16 residues. Germline V gene sequence: CDR1 SGDLS, CDR2 YYNGEE. The CDR3 region is CASSAQESSYNSPLHF. CDR3 coding DNA: TGTGCCAGCAGCGCACAGGAGAGCTCCTATAATTCACCCCTCCACTTT.

The chain uses TRBV19 and TRBJ1-2, with D unresolved. Germline-derived CDR1 and CDR2 are LNHDA and SQIVND (reference sequence). The CDR3 sequence is 13 residues long. Trimming removed 7 bases from V and 5 bases from J, with 14 bases in between. CDR3 loop: CASIGGGYYGYTF. Written as DNA, the CDR3 is TGTGCCAGTATTGGTGGAGGGTATTATGGCTACACCTTC.

The J gene is TRBJ1-2, the V gene TRBV7-2; TRBD1 might be the D (6 bases). This CDR3 has 16 amino acids. Germline CDR1 and CDR2: SGHTA and FQGNSA. With 2 bases removed from V and 6 bases from J, the gap between germline ends came to 19 bases. The CDR3 region is CASSLSHREGGDGYTF. The CDR3 nucleotides are TGTGCCAGCAGCTTATCCCACAGGGAGGGGGGGGATGGCTACACCTTC.